These 20 T cell receptor beta chains came from one sample sequenced in a study of T cells in Graves' hyperthyroidism and ophthalmopathy. From RNA transcripts, TCR beta CDR3 regions were amplified. HTBI primers were employed in a first-round RT-PCR of the TCR CDR3. TCRdb re-derived calls from the multiplex PCR reads in MiXCR, one entry per CDR3 protein. The sample has 730,000 or so distinct CDR3 sequences, approximately 19% seen once. Sequenced material: blood. These TCRs come from a woman in her forties or fifties with Graves' hyperthyroidism that later progressed to Graves' ophthalmopathy.

This clonotype was detected many times. The chain carries TRBV12-3 or TRBV12-4 and TRBJ1-1; 9 bases align to TRBD1. After removal of 5 bases from V and 10 bases from J, the junction contained 14 bases not matched to a gene. This CDR3 is built from 15 residues. The CDR3 DNA follows: TGTGCCAGCAGTATAATCCGGACAGGGGAACTTGTAGCTTTCTTT. It is translated as CASSIIRTGELVAFF.

This clonotype came up a few times. The CDR3 loop is CASSQWSGQNPTDTQYF. The CDR3 nucleotides read TGCGCCAGCAGCCAATGGTCAGGGCAGAATCCCACAGATACGCAGTATTTT. This chain uses TRBV4-1 with TRBJ2-3, with TRBD1 as a possible D gene (5 bases). In germline, CDR1 is MGHRA, CDR2 YSYEKL. The CDR3 is made up of 17 amino acids. The germline V and J ends were trimmed by 2 bases and 2 bases, with 17 bases remaining between them.

Concerning this clonotype: At one end, the junction sequence differs from germline, possibly due to a read error. V and J are TRBV19 and TRBJ1-6; 7 nucleotides line up with TRBD1. The CDR3 runs 13 residues. Per the germline V gene, CDR1 is LNHDA and CDR2 is SQIVND (reference sequence). The CDR3 protein is CASSIGTASPLHF. CDR3 bases: TGTGCCAGCAGTATCGGGACAGCTTCACCCCTCCACTTT. Complete variable domain (other parts from reference TRBV19 and TRBJ1-6): DGGITQSPKYLFRKEGQNVTLSCEQNLNHDAMYWYRQDPGQGLRLIYYSQIVNDFQKGDIAEGYSVSREKKESFPLTVTSAQKNPTAFYLCASSIGTASPLHFGNGTRLTVT.

Many counts were recorded for this clonotype. At one end the junction does not follow the germline gene, possibly because of a read error. The gene calls are TRBV5-1 and TRBJ1-5, with 8 bases that match TRBD1. The CDR3 contains 14 residues. Germline assignment: CDR1 SGHRS and CDR2 YFSETQ. This CDR3 is CASSPDRVDQPQHF. DNA for the CDR3: TGTGCCAGCAGCCCGGACAGGGTCGACCAGCCCCAGCATTTT. Full variable domain (outside the CDR3, taken from reference TRBV5-1 and TRBJ1-5): KAGVTQTPRYLIKTRGQQVTLSCSPISGHRSVSWYQQTPGQGLQFLFEYFSETQRNKGNFPGRFSGRQFSNSRSEMNVSTLELGDSALYLCASSPDRVDQPQHFGDGTRLSIL.

This clonotype was seen at least ten times. The chain links TRBV19 to TRBJ1-1, with TRBD1 identical over 7 bases. The germline V gene has CDR1 LNHDA and CDR2 SQIVND (reference sequence). V was clipped by 2 bases and J by 0 bases; unmatched bases: 9. The CDR3 is 17 amino acids. The CDR3 spells CASSIRPQTGLNTEAFF. CDR3 bases: TGTGCCAGTAGTATAAGACCTCAGACAGGGCTGAACACTGAAGCTTTCTTT.

This clonotype was detected a few times. This chain connects TRBV10-3 to TRBJ2-3; 13 nucleotides agree with TRBD2. Germline V gene data show CDR1 as ENHRY and CDR2 as SYGVKD. V shed 6 bases and J 0 bases; nucleotides not matched to a gene: 9. This CDR3 is 18 amino acids long. The chain's CDR3 is CAISRTSGGRASTDTQYF. The DNA for the CDR3 is TGTGCCATCAGCCGGACTAGCGGGGGCCGTGCTAGCACAGATACGCAGTATTTT.

Ten or more counts support this clonotype. A junction end diverges from the germline sequence, so it may reflect a read error. J is TRBJ2-5 and V is TRBV12-3 or TRBV12-4; D is unresolved. The CDR3 extends over 14 amino acids. The CDR3 loop reads CASSLVGFGETQYF. The CDR3 DNA is TGTGCCAGCAGCTTAGTAGGATTCGGAGAGACCCAGTACTTC.

This clonotype was seen at least ten times. This chain links TRBV20-1 with TRBJ2-7, with unresolved D. CDR1 is DFQATT, CDR2 SNEGSKA, per germline (reference sequence). The germline V and J ends were trimmed by 5 bases and 3 bases, with 11 bases remaining between them. The CDR3 runs to 12 residues. The CDR3 DNA is TGCAGTGCTGGATCAGATTTCTACGAGCAGTACTTC. Protein: CSAGSDFYEQYF.

The chain couples TRBV30 to TRBJ2-3; 8 bases are shared with TRBD2. Trimming removed 8 bases from V and 1 base from J; junction bases left unmatched: 5. The germline V gene encodes CDR1 GTSNPN and CDR2 SVGIG (reference sequence). CDR3 length equals 13 residues. Here the CDR3 reads CAGPAGGTDTQYF. The DNA for the CDR3 is TGTGCCGGACCAGCGGGGGGCACAGATACGCAGTATTTT.

V is TRBV3-1 and J is TRBJ2-5; D is perhaps TRBD1 or TRBD2 (6 bases each). Germline CDR1 reads LGHDT; CDR2 reads YNNKEL (reference sequence). V lost 2 bases, J lost 5 bases, and 15 bases lay in between. This CDR3 region has 15 residues. DNA for the CDR3: TGTGCCAGCAGCCAAAGGGGGGCCGATGTGGAGACCCAGTACTTC. Protein: CASSQRGADVETQYF.

The chain combines TRBV7-2 with TRBJ1-5; 8 bases map to TRBD1. The germline gives CDR1 SGHTA, CDR2 FQGNSA. With V trimmed by 1 base and J by 3 bases, 8 bases remained unmatched. The CDR3 totals 17 residues. CDR3 bases: TGTGCCAGCAGCTTAGGGAGGACAGGGCCGATCAATCAGCCCCAGCATTTT. It codes for CASSLGRTGPINQPQHF.

This clonotype was seen repeatedly, ten times or more. The chain employs TRBV7-9 and TRBJ1-2, with 9 positions matching TRBD1. CDR1 and CDR2 from the germline V gene are SEHNR and FQNEAQ (reference sequence). CDR3 length: 16 residues. The V segment lost 8 bases and the J segment 6 bases; nucleotides outside the gene matches: 16. The CDR3 spells CASSPWGQGGLDGYTF. The CDR3 coding sequence is TGTGCCAGCTCCCCCTGGGGACAGGGAGGTTTGGATGGCTACACCTTC. Combining the CDR3 with reference TRBV7-9 and TRBJ1-2 gives the whole variable domain DTGVSQNPRHKITKRGQNVTFRCDPISEHNRLYWYRQTLGQGPEFLTYFQNEAQLEKSRLLSDRFSAERPKGSFSTLEIQRTEQGDSAMYLCASSPWGQGGLDGYTFGSGTRLTVV.

This clonotype was observed a handful of times. The chain recombines TRBV20-1 with TRBJ1-6, with D possibly matching TRBD1 (5 bases). The CDR3 runs 16 residues. The V end was cut by 2 bases, the J end by 0 bases, with 11 bases between. Germline V lookup: CDR1 DFQATT, CDR2 SNEGSKA (reference sequence). The CDR3 DNA sequence: TGCAGTGCTAGAACACCAGGGATCTCCTATAATTCACCCCTCCACTTT. Amino acids: CSARTPGISYNSPLHF.

This clonotype was counted once. The rearrangement links TRBV6-1 to TRBJ1-2, with D uncertain. The germline CDR1 and CDR2 sequences are MNHNS and SASEGT. The ends were cut back, 7 bases at V and 0 bases at J, with 9 bases in the middle. This CDR3 is 13 amino acids long. DNA for the CDR3: TGTGCCAGCATGAAAGCAGCTAACTATGGCTACACCTTC. This sequence encodes CASMKAANYGYTF.

The gene calls are TRBV19 and TRBJ2-2; 7 bases match TRBD1. After removal of 2 bases from V and 5 bases from J, the junction contained 5 bases not matched to a gene. Germline assignment: CDR1 LNHDA and CDR2 SQIVND (reference sequence). The CDR3 spans 15 residues. CDR3 DNA sequence: TGTGCCAGTAGTATATACGGGACAGTTACCGGGGAGCTGTTTTTT. It encodes CASSIYGTVTGELFF.

The chain is built from TRBV6-1 and TRBJ1-2; a possible D gene is TRBD1 (5 bases). Germline V gene data show CDR1 as MNHNS and CDR2 as SASEGT. CDR3 length: 14 amino acids. V was pared by 6 bases and J by 1 base, with 12 bases between. DNA for the CDR3: TGTGCCAGCAGCCGGGACGACAATAACTATGGCTACACCTTC. It translates to CASSRDDNNYGYTF.

This clonotype has only a few counts. The V and J genes are TRBV5-6 and TRBJ1-1; D possibly corresponds to TRBD1 (5 bases). The CDR3 runs to 16 residues. The germline gives CDR1 SGHDT, CDR2 YYEEEE. V was cut by 2 bases and J by 0 bases, with 14 bases left in between. CDR3 region: CASSFRTKLMNTEAFF. CDR3 bases: TGTGCCAGCAGCTTTAGGACAAAGCTAATGAACACTGAAGCTTTCTTT.

This clonotype has more than one count but fewer than ten. CDR3: CASSSGFGYAEQFF. In nucleotides, the CDR3 is TGTGCCAGCAGCTCTGGTTTTGGGTATGCTGAGCAGTTCTTC. This sequence joins TRBV11-3 and TRBJ2-1; D not certain. CDR3 length: 14 residues. The germline CDR1 and CDR2 sequences are SGHNT and YENEEA. V lost 4 bases to trimming and J lost 9 bases, with 16 bases between them.

This clonotype was seen only a few times. The chain has TRBV24-1 and TRBJ2-1; D gene uncertain. This CDR3 spans 12 amino acids. The germline V gene encodes CDR1 KGHDR and CDR2 SFDVKD. Trimming left V 2 bases short and J 7 bases short, with 5 bases between. CDR3 sequence reads: CATSDSGNEQFF. The CDR3 DNA reads TGTGCCACCAGTGATTCTGGAAATGAGCAGTTCTTC.

The rearrangement joins TRBV5-1 to TRBJ2-7, with TRBD1 matching 8 bases. The CDR3 loop spans 15 amino acids. Trimming took 4 bases from V and 5 from J; bases not matched to a gene: 11. Looked up from germline, CDR1 is SGHRS and CDR2 is YFSETQ. The CDR3 DNA is TGCGCCAGCAGCGCAGACAGGGGAGGCATCCACGAGCAGTACTTC. It yields the protein CASSADRGGIHEQYF.